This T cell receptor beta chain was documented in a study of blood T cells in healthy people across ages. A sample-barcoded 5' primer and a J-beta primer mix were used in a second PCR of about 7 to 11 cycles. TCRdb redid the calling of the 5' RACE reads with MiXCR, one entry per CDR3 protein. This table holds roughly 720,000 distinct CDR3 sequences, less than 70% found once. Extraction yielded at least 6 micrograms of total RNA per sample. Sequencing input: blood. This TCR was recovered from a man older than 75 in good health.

The CDR3 here is CSARDPARTSNYGYTF. The DNA of the CDR3 is TGCAGTGCTAGAGATCCTGCTAGGACTTCTAACTATGGCTACACCTTC. The chain recombines TRBV20-1 with TRBJ1-2; no reliable D call. The germline V and J ends were trimmed by 0 bases and 0 bases, with 14 bases remaining between them. The germline gives CDR1 DFQATT, CDR2 SNEGSKA (reference sequence). This CDR3 comprises 16 residues.